One and the same sample provided the 21 T cell receptor beta chains below, sequenced in a study of T cell repertoires in cytomegalovirus infection (dated by TCRdb to between 2019 and 2020). TCRdb names Illumina HiSeq 1500 as the instrument used. Using fastp trimming at Q25 and MiXCR clonotype assembly, TCRdb reanalyzed the public sequencing data and kept in-frame beta chains. One record per CDR3 amino acid sequence lists the most common genes and DNA. The sample table shows 370,000 or so distinct CDR3 sequences, and 34% are seen once. The top ten clones comprise about 13% of the sample. Interpreted using the paper, the treatment or condition label stands for: in vitro stimulation with specific CMV peptide epitopes to enrich CMV-specific T cells. Their cognate antigens are unknown. The sample in question was cultured PBMCs, obtained from culture after CMV antigen stimulation. The source is a human donor in good health (CMV status not recorded). Some clones in this sample may be carry-over from other donors' samples.

This chain uses TRBV5-4 with TRBJ2-1; D is unresolved. The germline gives CDR1 SGHNT, CDR2 YYREEE (reference sequence). The CDR3 has 14 residues. Trimming stripped 0 bases from V and 5 bases from J, with 9 bases between. The CDR3 DNA sequence: TGTGCCAGCAGCTTGGGTGGCCGGGACAATGAGCAGTTCTTC. Protein sequence: CASSLGGRDNEQFF.

This clonotype was seen repeatedly, ten times or more. The chain carries TRBV7-2 and TRBJ2-5; 10 bases agree with TRBD2. The CDR3 consists of 15 residues. V trimming: 4 bases; J trimming: 4 bases; junction bases outside the gene matches: 6. The germline V gene has CDR1 SGHTA and CDR2 FQGNSA. The CDR3, as DNA: TGTGCCAGCAGCTCCTCAGCGGGAGGGCGAGAGACCCAGTACTTC. Its protein product is CASSSSAGGRETQYF. Combining the CDR3 with reference TRBV7-2 and TRBJ2-5 gives the whole variable domain GAGVSQSPSNKVTEKGKDVELRCDPISGHTALYWYRQSLGQGLEFLIYFQGNSAPDKSGLPSDRFSAERTGGSVSTLTIQRTQQEDSAVYLCASSSSAGGRETQYFGPGTRLLVL.

A few counts support this clonotype. The CDR3 DNA sequence: TGCGCCAGCAGCCAAGAGGGAGGCGGGGGAACTGAAGCTTTCTTT. Protein product: CASSQEGGGGTEAFF. This chain uses TRBV4-1 with TRBJ1-1; tentative D call: TRBD1 (5 bases). V lost 0 bases to trimming and J lost 5 bases, with 13 bases between them. CDR3 length: 15 amino acids. Germline V CDR1 and CDR2: MGHRA, YSYEKL.

This clonotype was recorded once. This chain connects TRBV27 to TRBJ2-7; TRBD2 matches at 10 bases. The germline V gene encodes CDR1 MNHEY and CDR2 SMNVEV (reference sequence). Trimming cost V 0 bases and J 3 bases; bases outside gene matches: 5. The CDR3 length is 16 residues. The CDR3 spells CASSLSGLAGVYEQYF. The CDR3 DNA sequence: TGTGCCAGCAGTTTATCTGGGCTAGCGGGAGTCTACGAGCAGTACTTC.

This chain links TRBV7-6 with TRBJ2-5; 9 bases match TRBD2. The J segment lost 3 bases and the V segment lost 2 bases, leaving 4 bases of the junction unmatched. The CDR3 is 15 amino acids. In germline, CDR1 is SGHVS, CDR2 FNYEAQ. CDR3 DNA: TGTGCCAGCAGCTTACTAGCGGGACCCGAAGAGACCCAGTACTTC. It encodes CASSLLAGPEETQYF.

A few counts support this clonotype. V gene TRBV19 combines with J gene TRBJ2-1; 14 bases line up with TRBD2. The CDR3 is 17 amino acids. Germline assignment: CDR1 LNHDA and CDR2 SQIVND (reference sequence). The V segment lost 5 bases and the J segment 7 bases; nucleotides outside the gene matches: 10. CDR3 sequence: CASSWTSGGPVGNEQFF. CDR3 DNA sequence: TGTGCCAGTAGTTGGACTAGCGGGGGGCCCGTTGGGAATGAGCAGTTCTTC.

This clonotype has a handful of counts. The rearrangement links TRBV6-1 to TRBJ2-7; TRBD1 agrees at 10 bases. Germline V gene lookup returns CDR1 MNHNS and CDR2 SASEGT. The CDR3 length is 13 residues. The V gene end was trimmed by 4 bases and the J gene end by 6 bases; junction bases not matched to a gene: 3. The CDR3 DNA reads as TGTGCCAGCAGTGGTGGACAGGGGGGCGAGCAGTACGTC. Translated, it gives CASSGGQGGEQYV.

The chain is built from TRBV20-1 and TRBJ2-3; tentative D call: TRBD1 (5 bases). V lost 0 bases to trimming and J lost 5 bases, with 15 bases between them. Germline V lookup: CDR1 DFQATT, CDR2 SNEGSKA (reference sequence). This CDR3 region has 15 residues. CDR3 region: CSARDWANQGDTQYF. CDR3 nucleotides: TGCAGTGCTAGAGATTGGGCAAACCAGGGAGATACGCAGTATTTT.

The chain uses TRBV6-1 and TRBJ2-4; D is possibly TRBD1 (5 bases). CDR3 length: 14 amino acids. V lost 8 bases to trimming and J lost 5 bases, with 16 bases between them. Germline V gene sequence: CDR1 MNHNS, CDR2 SASEGT. The CDR3 sequence: CASGPTVGENIQYF. CDR3 DNA sequence: TGTGCCAGCGGTCCCACGGTAGGGGAAAACATTCAGTACTTC.

The chain uses TRBV4-2 and TRBJ2-3, with 11 bases that match TRBD2. The CDR3 spans 15 residues. Germline CDR1 reads LGHNA; CDR2 reads YNFKEQ. V shed 3 bases and J 1 base; nucleotides not matched to a gene: 0. CDR3 region: CASSQTSGGTDTQYF. Written as DNA, the CDR3 is TGTGCCAGCAGCCAGACTAGCGGGGGCACAGATACGCAGTATTTT.

The CDR3 is CASSLFVGTASGNTIYF. The CDR3 DNA follows: TGTGCCAGCAGTCTGTTTGTGGGGACAGCTTCTGGAAACACCATATATTTT. The chain combines TRBV12-3 or TRBV12-4 with TRBJ1-3; 7 bases fit TRBD1. The CDR3 extends over 17 amino acids. V was pared by 5 bases and J by 1 base, with 11 bases of the junction left unmatched.

The chain has TRBV20-1 and TRBJ1-2; TRBD1 is a possible D gene (5 bases). Germline V lookup: CDR1 DFQATT, CDR2 SNEGSKA (reference sequence). This CDR3 region has 11 residues. Deletions cut 6 bases from V and 7 bases from J, with 12 bases between. CDR3 sequence (DNA): TGCAGTGCCAAAAGGGGTACTGGCTACACCTTC. Translating gives CSAKRGTGYTF.

V gene TRBV12-3 or TRBV12-4 combines with J gene TRBJ1-4; 10 positions agree with TRBD1. J lost 8 bases, V lost 5 bases, and 2 bases had no gene match. The CDR3 contains 13 residues. The DNA for the CDR3 is TGTGCCAGCAGTGGACAGGGGGGCGAAAAACTGTTTTTT. Amino acid sequence: CASSGQGGEKLFF.

This clonotype was recorded only once. This may come from a read error, since a much larger clone is one base off. The chain recombines TRBV7-2 with TRBJ2-5; D is tentatively TRBD1 or TRBD2 (5 bases each). The CDR3 totals 14 residues. Germline CDR1 SGHTA, CDR2 FQGNSA. V lost 3 bases and J 1 base, leaving 9 bases between the germline ends. The CDR3 bases are TGTGCCAGCAGCTTCTGGGACCTCCAAGAGACCCAGTACTTC. Translation gives CASSFWDLQETQYF.

A few counts support this clonotype. The chain links TRBV7-2 to TRBJ2-3; D possibly corresponds to TRBD1 (6 bases). There are 15 residues in the CDR3. Germline assignment: CDR1 SGHTA and CDR2 FQGNSA. V dropped 1 base and J dropped 5 bases, with 13 bases sitting between them. CDR3 protein: CASSLGQGWVDTQYF. The CDR3 DNA sequence: TGTGCCAGCAGCTTAGGGCAGGGGTGGGTAGATACGCAGTATTTT.

The chain combines TRBV4-1 with TRBJ2-7; maybe TRBD1 (6 bases). CDR3 length: 15 amino acids. Germline V gene sequence: CDR1 MGHRA, CDR2 YSYEKL. Trimming took 1 base from V and 4 from J, leaving 14 bases between them. Here the CDR3 DNA reads TGCGCCAGCAGCCAAGTTCAGGGGACAAATTACGAGCAGTACTTC. Its translation: CASSQVQGTNYEQYF.

CDR3 in DNA: TGTGCCAGCAGTGCCATCAGCGCGAACACCGGGGAGCTGTTTTTT. Protein product: CASSAISANTGELFF. The V call is TRBV9, the J call TRBJ2-2; no clear D gene. Trimming stripped 5 bases from V and 0 bases from J, with 11 bases between. The CDR3 is made up of 15 amino acids. Germline CDR1 is SGDLS and CDR2 is YYNGEE.

This clonotype was seen just once. In DNA form, the CDR3 reads TGTGCCAGCAGCCAATTTCTAGCGGGAGGCACAGATACGCAGTATTTT. Its protein product is CASSQFLAGGTDTQYF. The rearrangement joins TRBV7-9 to TRBJ2-3, with 10 bases fitting TRBD2. The V and J ends lost 5 bases and 1 base, in that order; junction bases with no gene match: 6. CDR1 is SEHNR, CDR2 FQNEAQ, per germline (reference sequence). This CDR3 is built from 16 residues.

In this sample, this clonotype turned up a few times. The chain is built from TRBV28 and TRBJ1-6; 7 bases agree with TRBD1. This CDR3 has 14 amino acids. V was pared by 7 bases and J by 7 bases, with 7 bases of the junction left unmatched. Germline CDR1 is MDHEN and CDR2 is SYDVKM. CDR3 coding DNA: TGTGCCAGCAACCTAGCACAGGGGAATTCACCCCTCCACTTT. It translates to CASNLAQGNSPLHF.

V gene TRBV7-2 combines with J gene TRBJ2-3; 9 bases are shared with TRBD1. Unmatched junction bases numbered 3, after V lost 4 bases and J lost 4 bases. The germline V gene has CDR1 SGHTA and CDR2 FQGNSA. The CDR3 covers 14 residues. CDR3 region: CASSSRDRADTQYF. In nucleotides, the CDR3 is TGTGCCAGCAGCTCGAGGGACAGGGCAGATACGCAGTATTTT.

The V gene is TRBV18, the J gene TRBJ2-3; 10 bases line up with TRBD2. Germline assignment: CDR1 KGHSH and CDR2 LQKENI. With 5 bases clipped from V and 5 bases from J, the junction kept 10 bases outside the gene matches. This CDR3 spans 16 amino acids. CDR3 coding DNA: TGTGCCAGCTCAAGGTCCGCTAGCGGGAGCGAAGATACGCAGTATTTT. Protein product: CASSRSASGSEDTQYF.